The 14 T cell receptor beta chains reported below all come from one sample, sequenced in a study of blood T cell repertoires in COVID-19. Assay used: immunoSEQ multiplex PCR; TCRdb lists only in-frame clones, some missing. The table shows hundreds of thousands of clones, with 90% occurring only once. Sequenced: PBMCs or T cells enriched from blood (not recorded which). Receptors were obtained from a man in his thirties or forties who had recovered from COVID-19.

This chain links TRBV9 with TRBJ2-5; D remains unclear. Deletions cut 0 bases from V and 0 bases from J, with 9 bases between. CDR1 is SGDLS, CDR2 YYNGEE, per germline. This CDR3 region has 15 residues. CDR3 sequence: CASSVGYSYQETQYF. In DNA, the CDR3 is TGTGCCAGCAGCGTAGGGTACAGCTACCAAGAGACCCAGTACTTC.

This chain joins TRBV9 and TRBJ2-6; tentative D call: TRBD1 (6 bases). The length of the CDR3 is 15 residues. The germline V and J ends were trimmed by 4 bases and 2 bases, with 10 bases remaining between them. Germline assignment: CDR1 SGDLS and CDR2 YYNGEE. The CDR3 bases are TGTGCCAGCAGCCCCACAGGGACTGGGGCCAACGTCCTGACTTTC. As protein: CASSPTGTGANVLTF.

The chain recombines TRBV9 with TRBJ2-7; TRBD2 matches 7 bases. Trimming cost V 2 bases and J 4 bases; bases outside gene matches: 9. The length of the CDR3 is 15 residues. Looked up from germline, CDR1 is SGDLS and CDR2 is YYNGEE. The CDR3 sequence: CASSVFAGEVYEQYF. The CDR3 nucleotides are TGTGCCAGCAGCGTGTTCGCGGGAGAAGTTTACGAGCAGTACTTC.

The chain has TRBV4-3 and TRBJ1-4; 7 bases are a match to TRBD1. Germline V lookup: CDR1 LGHNA, CDR2 YSLEER. CDR3 length equals 16 residues. The ends lost 0 bases at V and 6 bases at J; junction bases unmatched: 7. CDR3 sequence: CASSQDPTGVDEKLFF. The CDR3 coding sequence is TGCGCCAGCAGCCAAGATCCCACAGGGGTGGATGAAAAACTGTTTTTT.

In its sample, this clone was seen a few times. The V gene is TRBV29-1, the J gene TRBJ1-2; a possible D gene is TRBD1 (5 bases). The CDR3 loop spans 13 amino acids. Germline-derived CDR1 and CDR2 are SQVTM and ANQGSEA. V lost 7 bases and J lost 2, with 14 bases in between. CDR3 amino acids: CSAGGDGNYGYTF. As DNA, the CDR3 is TGCAGCGCCGGGGGGGACGGCAACTATGGCTACACCTTC.

This chain connects TRBV4-3 to TRBJ2-5; 8 nucleotides align to TRBD2. The trim removed 2 bases at V and 2 bases at J, leaving 4 bases unmatched. Germline V gene data show CDR1 as LGHNA and CDR2 as YSLEER. This CDR3 has 15 residues. The CDR3 sequence: CASSQTGGSQETQYF. Here the CDR3 DNA reads TGCGCCAGCAGCCAAACGGGGGGGTCGCAAGAGACCCAGTACTTC.

The chain combines TRBV24-1 with TRBJ1-1; unclear D gene. CDR3 size: 15 residues. The germline CDR1 and CDR2 sequences are KGHDR and SFDVKD. Trimming took 0 bases from V and 3 from J, leaving 10 bases between them. DNA for the CDR3: TGTGCCACCAGTGATTTGCGGCGGCCGGACACTGAAGCTTTCTTT. Its translation is CATSDLRRPDTEAFF.

The chain links TRBV10-3 to TRBJ2-7; 10 positions match TRBD2. The ends lost 3 bases at V and 3 bases at J; junction bases unmatched: 5. The CDR3 loop spans 15 amino acids. Germline lookup yields CDR1 ENHRY and CDR2 SYGVKD. CDR3 coding DNA: TGTGCCATCAGTGAATGGACTAGCGGTAACTACGAGCAGTACTTC. It specifies CAISEWTSGNYEQYF.

The J gene is TRBJ2-2, the V gene TRBV11-2, with unresolved D. The CDR3 sequence is 14 residues long. V was pared by 1 base and J by 4 bases, with 7 bases between. CDR1 is SGHAT and CDR2 is FQNNGV in the germline V gene. The CDR3, as DNA: TGTGCCAGCAGCTTAGCGCGGAGCACCGGGGAGCTGTTTTTT. Protein: CASSLARSTGELFF.

V is TRBV3-1 (or the pseudogene TRBV3-2) and J is TRBJ1-5, with D possibly being TRBD1 (5 bases). Trimming shortened V by 3 bases and J by 3 bases, and 12 bases separated the two germline ends. Germline-derived CDR1 and CDR2 are LGHDT and YNNKEL (reference sequence). This CDR3 region has 15 residues. The CDR3 region has the DNA TGTGCCAGCAGCCAGGACCAGGGACTCAATCAGCCCCAGCATTTT. The encoded protein is CASSQDQGLNQPQHF.

J is TRBJ2-7 and V is TRBV12-2; the table's TRBD2 call for D was not verified on the DNA. TRBV12-2 has pseudogene status. This CDR3 has 16 amino acids. CDR3: CASRLEYSGATYEQYF. For the CDR3, the DNA is TGTGCAAGTCGCTTGGAGTATAGCGGGGCTACCTACGAGCAGTACTTC.

This clone was seen a handful of times. The chain uses TRBV14 and TRBJ2-7, with 7 nucleotides matching TRBD1. V lost 7 bases and J lost 4; bases outside the gene matches: 4. The CDR3 covers 12 residues. Germline CDR1 SGHDN, CDR2 FVKESK. CDR3 residues: CASNTGDYEQYF. The CDR3 DNA reads as TGTGCCAGCAACACAGGGGATTACGAGCAGTACTTC.

The V gene is TRBV4-1, the J gene TRBJ2-1; D might be TRBD2 (6 bases). Trimming cost V 0 bases and J 8 bases, with 11 bases left between them. The CDR3 has 14 amino acids. Per germline, CDR1 MGHRA and CDR2 YSYEKL. The CDR3 loop is CASSQDRTGDEQFF. Written as DNA, the CDR3 is TGCGCCAGCAGCCAAGATAGGACGGGAGATGAGCAGTTCTTC.

This clone was found a few times. This chain uses TRBV6-5 with TRBJ1-2, with TRBD1 as a possible D gene (6 bases). Trimming took 0 bases from V and 6 from J, leaving 17 bases between them. CDR3 length: 16 residues. CDR1 is MNHEY, CDR2 SVGAGI, per germline. Here the CDR3 reads CASSYSWLGRGDGYTF. The DNA of the CDR3 is TGTGCCAGCAGTTACTCGTGGCTCGGCAGGGGAGATGGCTACACCTTC.